This T cell receptor (beta chain) appears in the sequencing data of a study of blood T cell repertoires in COVID-19. Turning to the study itself: Whether acute or convalescent, the COVID-19 samples came from the United States, Italy and Spain. The cDNA or gDNA used as material had been derived from T cells, B-cell-depleted T cells, or PBMCs.

Authors' processing steps: Estimates of nucleated cell counts were drawn from the amplification of reference gene primers. Produced via immunoSEQ multiplex PCR; TCRdb's table is partial and in-frame only. That table furnishes V, J and clone size, whereas the DNA furnished D and trimming. The sample has approximately 430,000 clones, 75% to 90% seen once. Germline lookup yields CDR1 SGHTS and CDR2 YDEGEE. CDR3 length: 17 amino acids. The junction had 10 bases not matched to a gene; V was cut back by 5 bases and J by 1 base. V and J are TRBV5-8 and TRBJ2-1; TRBD2 agrees at 9 bases. The sample taken for sequencing was peripheral blood. The clonotype originates from a young woman with active or convalescent COVID-19. In nucleotides, the CDR3 is TGTGCCAGCAGACGTCGCGGGGGGGCCGGGTCCTACAATGAGCAGTTCTTC. Protein: CASRRRGGAGSYNEQFF.